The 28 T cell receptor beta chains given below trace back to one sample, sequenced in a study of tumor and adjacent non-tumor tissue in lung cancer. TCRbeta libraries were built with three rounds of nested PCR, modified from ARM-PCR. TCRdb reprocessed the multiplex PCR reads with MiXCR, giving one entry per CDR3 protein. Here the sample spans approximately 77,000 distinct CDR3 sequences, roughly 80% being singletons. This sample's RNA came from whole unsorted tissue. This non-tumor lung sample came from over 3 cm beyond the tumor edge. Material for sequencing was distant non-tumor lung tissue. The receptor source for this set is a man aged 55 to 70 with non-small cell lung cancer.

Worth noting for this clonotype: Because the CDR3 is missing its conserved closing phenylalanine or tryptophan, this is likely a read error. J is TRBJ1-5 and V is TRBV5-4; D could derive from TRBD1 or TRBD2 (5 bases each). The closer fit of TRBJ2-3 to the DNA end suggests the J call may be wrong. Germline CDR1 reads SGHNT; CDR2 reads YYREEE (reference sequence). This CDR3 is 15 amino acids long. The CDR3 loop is CASSFFGGSNQPQYI. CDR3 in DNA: TGTGCCAGCAGCTTTTTTGGGGGAAGCAATCAGCCCCAGTATATT.

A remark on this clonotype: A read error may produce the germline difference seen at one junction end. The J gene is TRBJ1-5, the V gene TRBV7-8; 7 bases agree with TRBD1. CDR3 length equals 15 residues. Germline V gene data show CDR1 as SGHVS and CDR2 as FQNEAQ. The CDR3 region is CPSSLSGQVSQPQHF. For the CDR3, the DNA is TGTCCCAGCAGCTTAAGTGGACAGGTCTCTCAGCCCCAACATTTT.

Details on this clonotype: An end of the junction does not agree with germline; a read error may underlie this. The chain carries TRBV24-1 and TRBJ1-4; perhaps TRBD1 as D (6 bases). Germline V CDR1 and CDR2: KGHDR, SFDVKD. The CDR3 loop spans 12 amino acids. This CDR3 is CATSDRGEKLSF. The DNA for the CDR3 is TGTGCCACCAGTGACAGGGGTGAAAAACTGTCTTTT.

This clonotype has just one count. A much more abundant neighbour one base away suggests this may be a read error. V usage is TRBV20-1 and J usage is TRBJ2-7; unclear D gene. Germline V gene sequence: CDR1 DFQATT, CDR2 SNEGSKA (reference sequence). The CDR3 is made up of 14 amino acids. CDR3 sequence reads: CSAKIARDPYERYF. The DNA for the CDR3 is TGCAGTGCTAAGATAGCAAGAGACCCCTACGAGCGGTACTTC.

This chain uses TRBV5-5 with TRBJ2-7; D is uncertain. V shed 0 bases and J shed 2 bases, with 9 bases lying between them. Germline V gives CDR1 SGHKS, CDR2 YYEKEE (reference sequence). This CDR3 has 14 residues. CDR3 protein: CASSLAGKAYEQYF. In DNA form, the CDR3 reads TGTGCCAGCAGCTTGGCAGGTAAAGCCTACGAGCAGTACTTC.

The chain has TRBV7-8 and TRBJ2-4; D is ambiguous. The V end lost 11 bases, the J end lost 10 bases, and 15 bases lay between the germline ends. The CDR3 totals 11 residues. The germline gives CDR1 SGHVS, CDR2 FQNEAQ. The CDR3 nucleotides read TGTGCCGGCAACCTTGCCTTTATTCAGTACTTC. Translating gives CAGNLAFIQYF. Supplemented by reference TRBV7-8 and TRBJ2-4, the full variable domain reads GAGVSQSPRYKVAKRGQDVALRCDPISGHVSLFWYQQALGQGPEFLTYFQNEAQLDKSGLPSDRFFAERPEGSVSTLKIQRTQQEDSAVYLCAGNLAFIQYFGAGTRLSVL.

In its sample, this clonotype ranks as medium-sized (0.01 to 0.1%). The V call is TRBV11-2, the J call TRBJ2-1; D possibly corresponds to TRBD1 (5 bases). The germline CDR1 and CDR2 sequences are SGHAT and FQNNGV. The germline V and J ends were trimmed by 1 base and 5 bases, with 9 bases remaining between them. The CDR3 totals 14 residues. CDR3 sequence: CASSLVEQDNEQFF. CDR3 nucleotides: TGTGCCAGCAGCTTAGTTGAACAGGACAATGAGCAGTTCTTC.

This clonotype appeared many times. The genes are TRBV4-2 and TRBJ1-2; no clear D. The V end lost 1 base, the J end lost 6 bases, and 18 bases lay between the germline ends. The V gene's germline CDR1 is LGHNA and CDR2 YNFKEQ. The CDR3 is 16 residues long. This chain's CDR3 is CASSQAGAREWDGYTF. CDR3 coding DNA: TGTGCCAGCAGCCAAGCCGGCGCTCGGGAATGGGATGGCTACACCTTC.

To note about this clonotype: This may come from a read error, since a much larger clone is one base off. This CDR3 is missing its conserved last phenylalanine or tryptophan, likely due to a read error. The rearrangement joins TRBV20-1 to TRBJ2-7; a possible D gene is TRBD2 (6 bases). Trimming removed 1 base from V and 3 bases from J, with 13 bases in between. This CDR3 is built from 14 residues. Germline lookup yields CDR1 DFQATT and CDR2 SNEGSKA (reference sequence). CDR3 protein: CSARALGGHYEQYY. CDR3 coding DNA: TGCAGTGCTAGAGCGTTGGGAGGCCACTACGAGCAGTACTAC.

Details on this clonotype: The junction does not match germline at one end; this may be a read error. CDR3 amino acids: CPSSLEREGNTIYF. Here the CDR3 DNA reads TGTCCCAGCAGCTTGGAGAGGGAAGGAAACACCATATATTTT. This chain links TRBV11-2 with TRBJ1-3, with no clear D. The CDR3 has 14 residues. Germline V gives CDR1 SGHAT, CDR2 FQNNGV.

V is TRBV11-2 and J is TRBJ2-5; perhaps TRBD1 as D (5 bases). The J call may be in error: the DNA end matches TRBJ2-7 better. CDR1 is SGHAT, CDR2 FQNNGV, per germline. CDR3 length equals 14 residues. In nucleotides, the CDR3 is TGTGCCAGCAATGTGGGGCGGCAGACTCACGAGCAGTACTTC. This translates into CASNVGRQTHEQYF.

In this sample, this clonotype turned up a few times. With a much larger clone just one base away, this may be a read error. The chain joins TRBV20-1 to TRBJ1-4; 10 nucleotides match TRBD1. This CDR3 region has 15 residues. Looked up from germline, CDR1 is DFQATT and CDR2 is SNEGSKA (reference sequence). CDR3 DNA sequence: TGCAATGCTAGGGACTCGGGACAGGGGCATGAAAAACTGTTTTTT. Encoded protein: CNARDSGQGHEKLFF.

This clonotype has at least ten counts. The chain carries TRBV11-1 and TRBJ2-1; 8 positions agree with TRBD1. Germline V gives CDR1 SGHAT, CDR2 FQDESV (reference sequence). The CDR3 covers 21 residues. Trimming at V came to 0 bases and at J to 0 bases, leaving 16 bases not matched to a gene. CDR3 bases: TGTGCCAGCAGCTTAGCTTGGGGCAGGGGGCTTAGTCGAAGCTCCTACAATGAGCAGTTCTTC. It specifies CASSLAWGRGLSRSSYNEQFF.

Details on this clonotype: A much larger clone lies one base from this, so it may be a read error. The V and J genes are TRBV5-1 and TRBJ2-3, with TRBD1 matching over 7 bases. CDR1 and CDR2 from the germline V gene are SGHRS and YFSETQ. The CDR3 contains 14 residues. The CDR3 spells CTSKLDRYPDTQYF. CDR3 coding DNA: TGCACCAGCAAATTGGACAGGTATCCGGATACGCAGTATTTT.

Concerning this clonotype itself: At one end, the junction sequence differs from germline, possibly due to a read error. The CDR3: CASSLDSEGQTQYF. Written as DNA, the CDR3 is TGCGCCAGCAGCCTCGACTCGGAGGGTCAGACTCAGTACTTC. V usage is TRBV4-1 and J usage is TRBJ2-5; D is perhaps TRBD2 (6 bases). The germline V gene has CDR1 MGHRA and CDR2 YSYEKL. The CDR3 has 14 amino acids.

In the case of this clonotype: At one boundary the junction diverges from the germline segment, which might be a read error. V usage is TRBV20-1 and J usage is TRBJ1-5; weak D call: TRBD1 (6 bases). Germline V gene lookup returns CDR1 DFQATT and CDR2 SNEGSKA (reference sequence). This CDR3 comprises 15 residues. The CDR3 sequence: CSGRSAGHSNQPQHF. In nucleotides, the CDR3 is TGCAGTGGCCGGAGTGCGGGACATAGCAATCAGCCCCAACATTTT.

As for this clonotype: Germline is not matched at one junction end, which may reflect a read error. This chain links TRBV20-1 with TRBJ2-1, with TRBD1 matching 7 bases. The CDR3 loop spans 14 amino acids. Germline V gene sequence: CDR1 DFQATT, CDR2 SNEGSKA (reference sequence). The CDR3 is CSATDRVAGNEQIF. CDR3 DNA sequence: TGCAGTGCTACCGACAGGGTCGCTGGCAATGAACAGATCTTC.

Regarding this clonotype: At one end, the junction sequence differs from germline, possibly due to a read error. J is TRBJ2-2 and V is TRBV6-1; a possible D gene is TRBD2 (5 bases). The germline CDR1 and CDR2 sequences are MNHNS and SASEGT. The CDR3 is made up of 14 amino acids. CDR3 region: CASSQVQPTGELFF. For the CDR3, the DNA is TGTGCCAGCAGTCAAGTTCAGCCCACCGGGGAGTTGTTTTTT.

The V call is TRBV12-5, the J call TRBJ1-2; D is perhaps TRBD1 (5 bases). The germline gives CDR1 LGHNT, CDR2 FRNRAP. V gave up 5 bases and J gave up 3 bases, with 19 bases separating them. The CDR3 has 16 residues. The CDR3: CASGPTRGRLYYGYTF. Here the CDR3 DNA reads TGTGCTAGTGGTCCGACAAGGGGAAGATTATACTATGGCTACACCTTC.

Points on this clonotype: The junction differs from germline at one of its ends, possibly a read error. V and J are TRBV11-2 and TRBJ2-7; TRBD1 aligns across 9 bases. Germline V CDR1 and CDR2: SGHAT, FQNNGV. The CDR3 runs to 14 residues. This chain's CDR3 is CTSRFGTGPYEQYF. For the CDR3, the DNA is TGTACCAGCAGGTTCGGGACAGGGCCCTACGAACAGTACTTC.

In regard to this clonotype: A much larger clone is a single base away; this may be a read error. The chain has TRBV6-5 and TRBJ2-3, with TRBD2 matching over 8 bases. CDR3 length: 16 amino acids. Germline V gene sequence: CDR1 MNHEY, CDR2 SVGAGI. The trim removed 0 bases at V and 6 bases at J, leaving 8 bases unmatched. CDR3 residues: CASSYSRGSGTDTQYF. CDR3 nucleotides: TGTGCCAGCAGTTACTCAAGAGGTAGCGGGACGGATACGCAGTATTTT.

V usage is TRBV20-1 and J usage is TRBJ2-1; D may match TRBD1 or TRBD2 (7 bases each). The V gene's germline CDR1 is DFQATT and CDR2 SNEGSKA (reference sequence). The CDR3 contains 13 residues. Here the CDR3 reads CNASTSRGYEQFF. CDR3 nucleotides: TGCAATGCCTCGACTAGCAGGGGGTATGAGCAGTTCTTC.

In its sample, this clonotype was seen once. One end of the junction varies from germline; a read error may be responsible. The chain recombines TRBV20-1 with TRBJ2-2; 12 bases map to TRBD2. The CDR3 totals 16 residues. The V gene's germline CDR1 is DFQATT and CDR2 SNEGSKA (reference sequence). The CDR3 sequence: CSAMVTSGGDTGELFF. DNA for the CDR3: TGCAGTGCTATGGTGACTAGCGGGGGAGACACCGGTGAGCTGTTTTTT.

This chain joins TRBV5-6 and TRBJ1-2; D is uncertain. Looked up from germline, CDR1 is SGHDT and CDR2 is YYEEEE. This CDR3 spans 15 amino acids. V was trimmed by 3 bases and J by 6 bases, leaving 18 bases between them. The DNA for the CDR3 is TGTGCCAGCAGCTCCCTTCGGGTTCAGTTCAATGGCTACACCTTC. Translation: CASSSLRVQFNGYTF.

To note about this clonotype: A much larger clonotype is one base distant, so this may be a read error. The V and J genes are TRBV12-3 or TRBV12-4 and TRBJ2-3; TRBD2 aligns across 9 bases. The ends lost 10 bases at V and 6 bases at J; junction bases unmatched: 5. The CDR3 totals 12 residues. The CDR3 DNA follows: TGTGCCACAAGGACTAGCGAGGATACGCAGTATTTT. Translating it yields CATRTSEDTQYF.

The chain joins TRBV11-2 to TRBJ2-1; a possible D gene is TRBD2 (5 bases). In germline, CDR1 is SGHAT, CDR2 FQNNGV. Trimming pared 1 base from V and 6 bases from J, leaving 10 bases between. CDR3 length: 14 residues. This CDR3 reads CASSLVSRGNEQFF. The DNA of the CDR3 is TGTGCCAGCAGCTTAGTCTCCCGGGGCAATGAGCAGTTCTTC.

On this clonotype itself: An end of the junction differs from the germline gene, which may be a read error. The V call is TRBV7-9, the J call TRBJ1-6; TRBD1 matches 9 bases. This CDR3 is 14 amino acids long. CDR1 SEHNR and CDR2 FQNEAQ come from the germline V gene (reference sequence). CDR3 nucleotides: TGTGCCAGCAAGGGGACAGGGAGGGGTTCACCCTTCCACTTT. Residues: CASKGTGRGSPFHF. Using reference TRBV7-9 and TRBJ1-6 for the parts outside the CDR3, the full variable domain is DTGVSQNPRHKITKRGQNVTFRCDPISEHNRLYWYRQTLGQGPEFLTYFQNEAQLEKSRLLSDRFSAERPKGSFSTLEIQRTEQGDSAMYLCASKGTGRGSPFHFGNGTRLTVT.

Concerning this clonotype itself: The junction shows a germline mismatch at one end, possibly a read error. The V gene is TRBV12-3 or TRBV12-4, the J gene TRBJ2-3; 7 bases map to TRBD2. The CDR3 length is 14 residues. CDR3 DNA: TGTGCCAGCATTGTAGGGCCTGGGGGGGATACGCGGTATTTT. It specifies CASIVGPGGDTRYF.